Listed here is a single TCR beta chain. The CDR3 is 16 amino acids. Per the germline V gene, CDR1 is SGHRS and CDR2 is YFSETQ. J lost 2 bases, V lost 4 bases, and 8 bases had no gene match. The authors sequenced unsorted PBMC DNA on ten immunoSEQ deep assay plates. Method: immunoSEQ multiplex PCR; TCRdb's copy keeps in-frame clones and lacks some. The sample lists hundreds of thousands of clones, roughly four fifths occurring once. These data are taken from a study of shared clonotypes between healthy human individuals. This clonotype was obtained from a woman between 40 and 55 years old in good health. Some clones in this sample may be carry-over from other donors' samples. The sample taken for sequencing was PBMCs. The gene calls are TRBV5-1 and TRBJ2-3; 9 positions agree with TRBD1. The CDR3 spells CASSRSGTGSTDTQYF. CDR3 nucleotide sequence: TGCGCCAGCAGCCGTTCCGGGACAGGGTCCACAGATACGCAGTATTTT.